The next 6 T cell receptor beta chains were all read from a single sample in a study of blood T cell repertoires in COVID-19. Generated by immunoSEQ multiplex PCR, the TCRdb table keeps only in-frame clones and is missing some. The sample lists around 200,000 clones; around 85% were seen once. Sequenced: PBMCs or T cells enriched from blood (not recorded which). The source of these receptors is a man aged 40-49 years who had recovered from COVID-19.

The CDR3 reads CASSAGASGLGALDLYNSPLHF. Here the CDR3 DNA reads TGCGCCAGCAGCGCGGGGGCAAGCGGCCTCGGGGCCTTGGATTTATATAATTCACCCCTCCACTTT. This chain uses TRBV5-1 with TRBJ1-6; D may be TRBD1 (6 bases). The CDR3 is made up of 22 amino acids. Trimming shortened V by 4 bases and J by 4 bases, and 33 bases separated the two germline ends. Germline V lookup: CDR1 SGHRS, CDR2 YFSETQ.

This rearrangement joins TRBV19 to TRBJ1-2; no definite D call. Between the trimmed V and J ends, which lost 1 base and 5 bases, there was a span of 8 bases. In germline, CDR1 is LNHDA, CDR2 SQIVND (reference sequence). The CDR3 totals 13 residues. The CDR3: CASSIGTEYGYTF. The CDR3 nucleotides are TGTGCCAGTAGTATAGGCACGGAGTATGGCTACACCTTC.

The chain couples TRBV10-3 to TRBJ2-1; 15 bases fit TRBD2. The CDR3 consists of 17 residues. Germline V gene data show CDR1 as ENHRY and CDR2 as SYGVKD. V was clipped by 1 base and J by 8 bases; unmatched bases: 6. This chain's CDR3 is CAISELGLAGGPYEQFF. As DNA, the CDR3 is TGTGCCATCAGTGAGTTAGGACTAGCGGGAGGGCCGTATGAGCAGTTCTTC.

The chain is built from TRBV30 and TRBJ1-4; the match to TRBD1 covers 8 bases. In germline, CDR1 is GTSNPN, CDR2 SVGIG (reference sequence). V lost 0 bases and J lost 7; bases outside the gene matches: 1. The CDR3 has 13 residues. The CDR3 loop reads CAWSVTGGEKLFF. The CDR3 DNA is TGTGCCTGGAGTGTAACAGGGGGTGAAAAACTGTTTTTT.

V usage is TRBV2 and J usage is TRBJ2-7; a possible D gene is TRBD2 (5 bases). The germline V gene encodes CDR1 SNHLY and CDR2 FYNNEI. The CDR3 has 15 residues. Trimming pared 2 bases from V and 7 bases from J, leaving 18 bases between. The DNA for the CDR3 is TGTGCCAGCAGTGAAAACGGACCCCATCCGGGGGAGCAGTACTTC. It yields the protein CASSENGPHPGEQYF.

The CDR3, as DNA: TGTGCCAGCAGCTCGACAGGGCGGGTCGGCTACACCTTC. Its protein is CASSSTGRVGYTF. The chain has TRBV28 and TRBJ1-2; TRBD1 matches 7 bases. Germline CDR1 reads MDHEN; CDR2 reads SYDVKM. V was pared by 6 bases and J by 8 bases, with 9 bases of the junction left unmatched. CDR3 length: 13 residues.